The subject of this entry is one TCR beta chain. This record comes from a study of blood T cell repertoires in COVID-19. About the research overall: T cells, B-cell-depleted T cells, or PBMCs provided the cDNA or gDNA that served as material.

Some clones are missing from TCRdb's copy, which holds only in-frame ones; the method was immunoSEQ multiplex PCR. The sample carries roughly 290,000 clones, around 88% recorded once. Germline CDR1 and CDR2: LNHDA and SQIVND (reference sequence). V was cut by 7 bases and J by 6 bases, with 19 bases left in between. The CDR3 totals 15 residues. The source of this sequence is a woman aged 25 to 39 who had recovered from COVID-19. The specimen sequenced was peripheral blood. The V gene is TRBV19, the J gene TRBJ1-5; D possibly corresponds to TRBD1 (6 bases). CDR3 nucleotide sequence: TGTGCCAGTAATAGGGGGTCCACGCCCAGTCAGCCCCAGCATTTT. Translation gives CASNRGSTPSQPQHF.